This is a list of T cell receptor beta chains from one sample in a study of cytomegalovirus exposure and HLA in healthy donors. Some clones are missing from TCRdb's copy, which holds only in-frame ones; the method was immunoSEQ multiplex PCR. Among about 130,000 clones listed, around 74% were seen once. The sequenced material came from PBMCs. These receptors originate from a man aged 25-45 years in good health and CMV-seronegative. Both conserved end residues are part of each CDR3. A D gene is named only where the DNA matches it firmly. Clone size is given for some rows only: seen once, a few or many times, or a class if the clone is expanded.

-,TRBJ1-2,-,TRBV5-6,CASSLSGRDYGYTF,TGTGCCAGCAGCTTGAGTGGGAGGGACTATGGCTACACCTTC
TRBD1,TRBJ2-7,-,TRBV2,CASSGERGQPYEQYF,TGTGCCAGCAGTGGAGAGAGGGGACAGCCCTACGAGCAGTACTTC
TRBD1,TRBJ2-1,-,TRBV7-8,CASEARDRVGNEQFF,TGTGCCAGCGAAGCACGGGACAGGGTTGGCAATGAGCAGTTCTTC
TRBD2,TRBJ2-2,-,TRBV11-3,CASSLGLSGGVTGELFF,TGTGCCAGCAGCTTAGGTCTCAGCGGGGGTGTCACCGGGGAGCTGTTTTTT
TRBD1,TRBJ1-2,-,TRBV7-7,CASSTIYGTGGFYGYTF,TGTGCTAGCAGCACTATATACGGGACAGGTGGGTTTTATGGCTACACCTTC
TRBD1,TRBJ1-1,once,TRBV4-3,CASSQGDTEAFF,TGCGCCAGCAGTCAGGGGGATACTGAAGCTTTCTTT
-,TRBJ2-5,-,TRBV2,CASHAGETQYF,TGTGCCAGCCACGCAGGGGAGACCCAGTACTTC
-,TRBJ1-1,-,TRBV27,CASSFRTDTEAFF,TGTGCCAGCAGTTTCCGGACTGACACTGAAGCTTTCTTT
TRBD2,TRBJ2-3,-,TRBV27,CASSLRQRGQIDTQYF,TGTGCCAGCAGTTTACGCCAGCGGGGGCAGATAGATACGCAGTATTTT
-,TRBJ2-5,-,TRBV6-6,CASSYSSGETQYF,TGTGCCAGCAGTTACTCGTCGGGAGAGACCCAGTACTTC
TRBD2,TRBJ2-5,-,TRBV11-1,CASSPSGGSGTQYF,TGTGCCAGCAGCCCTAGCGGGGGATCGGGGACCCAGTACTTC
-,TRBJ1-2,-,TRBV6-5,CASSYQTQRGGYTF,TGTGCCAGCAGTTACCAGACCCAACGGGGTGGCTACACCTTC
TRBD1,TRBJ2-3,-,TRBV19,CASMGTETDTQYF,TGTGCCAGTATGGGGACAGAGACAGATACGCAGTATTTT
TRBD2,TRBJ2-1,-,TRBV30,CAWSKTSGGKYNEQFF,TGTGCCTGGAGTAAAACTAGCGGGGGGAAGTACAATGAGCAGTTCTTC
TRBD2,TRBJ2-7,-,TRBV18,CASSSGSVTGGLRDEQYF,TGTGCCAGCTCGTCCGGGTCGGTGACGGGAGGCCTACGGGACGAGCAGTACTTC
-,TRBJ2-1,few,TRBV14,CASSPGSYNEQFF,TGTGCCAGCAGCCCGGGTAGCTACAATGAGCAGTTCTTC
-,TRBJ2-1,-,TRBV4-3,CASSQDLAGYNEQFF,TGCGCCAGCAGCCAAGATCTTGCGGGTTACAATGAGCAGTTCTTC
-,TRBJ2-1,once,TRBV5-1,CASSLVAGYNEQFF,TGCGCCAGCAGCTTGGTTGCGGGCTACAATGAGCAGTTCTTC
TRBD1,TRBJ1-4,-,TRBV5-1,CASSITGTGYEKLFF,TGCGCCAGCAGCATAACCGGGACAGGATACGAAAAACTGTTTTTT
TRBD1,TRBJ1-5,-,TRBV28,CASSNLPGTGAQPQHF,TGTGCCAGCAGTAATTTGCCGGGGACAGGTGCCCAGCCCCAGCATTTT
TRBD1,TRBJ1-5,-,TRBV30,CAWSVSQGGPQHF,TGTGCCTGGAGTGTTAGTCAGGGGGGGCCCCAGCATTTT
TRBD2,TRBJ2-7,-,TRBV15,CATSTSGSVEQYF,TGTGCCACCAGCACCAGCGGGAGTGTCGAGCAGTACTTC
-,TRBJ1-1,-,TRBV9,CASSVGDSGYNTEAFF,TGTGCCAGCAGCGTAGGAGATTCGGGATATAACACTGAAGCTTTCTTT
TRBD1,TRBJ1-1,-,TRBV15,CATSKTELTGVTEAFF,TGTGCCACCAGCAAAACGGAACTTACAGGGGTGACTGAAGCTTTCTTT
TRBD1,TRBJ2-1,few,TRBV5-5,CASSTGQGIPAYNEQFF,TGTGCCAGCAGCACCGGACAGGGGATCCCTGCCTACAATGAGCAGTTCTTC
TRBD1,TRBJ2-5,-,TRBV27,CASSLYSRGETQYF,TGTGCCAGCAGTTTATATAGCAGGGGGGAGACCCAGTACTTC
-,TRBJ1-1,-,TRBV2,CASRRERTNTEAFF,TGTGCCAGCCGTCGGGAGAGGACGAACACTGAAGCTTTCTTT